This T cell receptor beta chain was recovered during a study of immune heterogeneity within non-small cell lung tumors. For the TCR beta CDR3, multiplex PCR with 32 V and 13 J primers performed the amplification. TCRdb called the multiplex PCR reads again in MiXCR, with one record for every CDR3 protein. The table has under 3,000 distinct CDR3 sequences, roughly 25% seen once. This clonotype is classed as medium-sized. Its antigen is still unknown. Overall study findings and caveats: With an R of 0.3 to 0.35, local T-cell clonality correlated moderately but significantly with local tumor mutational burden.

V lost 7 bases and J lost 4; bases outside the gene matches: 7. Looked up from germline, CDR1 is DFQATT and CDR2 is SNEGSKA (reference sequence). The CDR3 loop spans 14 amino acids. TCRs were amplified from roughly 590 ng gDNA of bulk tumor per sample. Several spatially distant biopsies were obtained per primary tumor intraoperatively. The study cohort was described as untreated, and its members had newly diagnosed non-small cell lung cancer. They went on to have curative surgery. Everyone who gave samples had just been diagnosed with non-small cell lung cancer and was having surgery with curative intent.

This rearrangement joins TRBV20-1 to TRBJ2-1, with 10 bases lining up with TRBD2. The specimen sequenced was lung tumor tissue. The sequence was collected from a man in his 60s with non-small cell lung cancer. CDR3 loop: CSVTAGGPYNEQFF. CDR3 in DNA: TGCAGTGTCACAGCGGGAGGGCCTTACAATGAGCAGTTCTTC.